The present entry profiles one T cell receptor (beta chain) with its context. This CDR3 region has 17 residues. Per the germline V gene, CDR1 is SGHNT and CDR2 is YYREEE (reference sequence). Between the trimmed V and J ends, which lost 0 bases and 2 bases, there was a span of 16 bases. This table comes from immunoSEQ multiplex PCR, and its TCRdb copy is limited to in-frame clones, with some not included. The sample lists 150,000 or so clones, roughly 80% occurring once. The sample is drawn from a study of blood T cell repertoires in COVID-19. Input material: peripheral blood. The genes are TRBV5-4 and TRBJ2-3; tentative D call: TRBD1 (6 bases). This TCR derives from a man aged 60-69 years with acute or convalescent COVID-19. The CDR3 reads CASSLAAGAVSTDTQYF. The CDR3 DNA follows: TGTGCCAGCAGCTTGGCCGCAGGGGCGGTGTCCACAGATACGCAGTATTTT.